These T cell receptor beta chains were read from a single sample in a study of T cell responses to AZD1222 COVID-19 vaccine. Clones were sequenced by immunoSEQ multiplex PCR, and TCRdb holds only the in-frame ones, with some missing. The table has about 120,000 clones, about 85% seen once. This material consisted of peripheral blood, taken 28 days after the second AZD1222 dose. Receptors originate from an adult who received the AZD1222 COVID-19 vaccine. Each CDR3 is given with its conserved first and last residue. D genes are given only for firm matches. Size is stated for part of the rows, as once, few or many counts, or as a class when the clone is expanded.

D,size,J,V,DNA,CDR3
-,-,TRBJ2-7,TRBV19,TGTGCCAGTAGTATAGGTGGTTCGGGCTTTGGTTACGAGCAGTACTTC,CASSIGGSGFGYEQYF
-,-,TRBJ1-3,TRBV6-5,TGTGCCTTCGGGGGAGGGGTTCACACCATATATTTT,CAFGGGVHTIYF
TRBD1,-,TRBJ2-2,TRBV11-3,TGTGCCAGCAGCTCGAGACAGGGATGGACCGGGGAGCTGTTTTTT,CASSSRQGWTGELFF
-,-,TRBJ1-1,TRBV10-1,TGCGCCAGCAGTGCCCGCAGGGGCACCCCTGAAGCTTTCTTT,CASSARRGTPEAFF
-,-,TRBJ1-2,TRBV27,TGTGCCAGCAGTTTATCAGCCGGCCCGAGGTATGGCTACACCTTC,CASSLSAGPRYGYTF
-,few,TRBJ2-6,TRBV7-9,TGTGCCAGCAGCTTGTTTGGACCCAAACTCTCTGGGGCCAACGTCCTGACTTTC,CASSLFGPKLSGANVLTF
TRBD1,-,TRBJ1-2,TRBV7-2,TGTGCCAGCAGCTCTCCGACAGGGATCTATGGCTACACCTTC,CASSSPTGIYGYTF
-,-,TRBJ1-4,TRBV5-1,TGCGCCAGCAGCTCGGCAACAACTAATGAAAAACTGTTTTTT,CASSSATTNEKLFF
-,-,TRBJ1-5,TRBV3-1/TRBV3-2,TGTGCCAGCAGCCAAGGGCAGATTAGCAATCAGCCCCAGCATTTT,CASSQGQISNQPQHF
-,-,TRBJ2-7,TRBV9,TGTGCCAGCAGCGTAGACCAGGGATCCTACGAGCAGTACTTC,CASSVDQGSYEQYF
TRBD2,-,TRBJ2-3,TRBV27,TGTGCCAGCAGTTCCCCCTTGCTAGCGGGGGTAGATACGCAGTATTTT,CASSSPLLAGVDTQYF
-,-,TRBJ1-1,TRBV27,TGTGCCAGCGGGAAAAGAGAAGCTTTCTTT,CASGKREAFF
-,-,TRBJ2-7,TRBV20-1,TGCAGTGCTAGACCTTCTCTGGTGCAGTACTTC,CSARPSLVQYF
TRBD1,-,TRBJ1-5,TRBV27,TGTGCCAGCAGTCGGGGGACAGGGGGTGGCAATCAGCCCCAGCATTTT,CASSRGTGGGNQPQHF
-,-,TRBJ2-7,TRBV3-1/TRBV3-2,TGTGCCAGCAGCCAAGATTGGGCAGGCTCCTACGAGCAGTACTTC,CASSQDWAGSYEQYF
-,-,TRBJ2-6,TRBV6-2/TRBV6-3,TGTGCCAGCAGTTGGGGGAACTCTGGGGCCAACGTCCTGACTTTC,CASSWGNSGANVLTF
-,-,TRBJ1-2,TRBV3-1/TRBV3-2,TGTGCCAGCAGCCAAGGGGATCTGATCCTTTATGGCTACACCTTC,CASSQGDLILYGYTF
-,-,TRBJ1-2,TRBV25-1,TGTGCCAGCAGTGAATTCGGCGTATATGGCTACACCTTC,CASSEFGVYGYTF
TRBD1,-,TRBJ1-1,TRBV19,TGTGCCAGTAGTACGACAGGGGGGCGAGCTGAAGCTTTCTTT,CASSTTGGRAEAFF
TRBD1,-,TRBJ2-6,TRBV7-9,TGTGCCAGCAGCTCACGACAGGGGGCGGGCGGGGCCAACGTCCTGACTTTC,CASSSRQGAGGANVLTF
TRBD1,-,TRBJ1-1,TRBV7-8,TGTGCCAGCAGCCCGAGGGGGCTCAGTCGGACTGAAGCTTTCTTT,CASSPRGLSRTEAFF
-,-,TRBJ1-3,TRBV6-5,TGTGCAGCAGGGATATCTGGAAACACCATATATTTT,CAAGISGNTIYF
-,-,TRBJ2-7,TRBV6-5,TGTGCCAGCAGTTACTCGTGGGCCTCCTACGAGCAGTACTTC,CASSYSWASYEQYF
-,few,TRBJ1-6,TRBV19,TGTGCCAGTAGGTCTGAGTATTCACCCCTCCACTTT,CASRSEYSPLHF
-,-,TRBJ1-1,TRBV14,TGTGCCAGCAGCCAAAACAGGGTTAATACTGAAGCTTTCTTT,CASSQNRVNTEAFF
-,-,TRBJ2-6,TRBV4-3,TGCGCCAGCAGCCAAGATCCCCGCTCTGGGGCCAACGTCCTGACTTTC,CASSQDPRSGANVLTF
-,-,TRBJ1-2,TRBV30,TGTGCCTGGAGTGTAAGACTCCGGTCCTATGGCTACACCTTC,CAWSVRLRSYGYTF
TRBD1,few,TRBJ1-5,TRBV28,TGTGCCAGCCAGGGGACAGGCAATCAGCCCCAGCATTTT,CASQGTGNQPQHF
-,-,TRBJ2-1,TRBV27,TGTGCCAGCAGTTCCAGGGTTTTCTACAATGAGCAGTTCTTC,CASSSRVFYNEQFF
-,-,TRBJ2-6,TRBV19,TGTGCCAGTAGTAGTGGGATAACACCTGGGGCCAACGTCCTGACTTTC,CASSSGITPGANVLTF
-,-,TRBJ1-1,TRBV2,TGTGCCAGCACGGCTTTGAACACTGAAGCTTTCTTT,CASTALNTEAFF
-,-,TRBJ1-2,TRBV7-2,TGTGCCAGCAGACGGGACACCAACTATGGCTACACCTTC,CASRRDTNYGYTF
TRBD2,-,TRBJ2-7,TRBV7-2,TGTGCCAGCAGCTTGGCCCCTGTAGCGGGGGGAATCGAGCAGTACTTC,CASSLAPVAGGIEQYF
-,-,TRBJ2-2,TRBV19,TGTGCCAGTAGTCCGACAGGCCCGAACACCGGGGAGCTGTTTTTT,CASSPTGPNTGELFF
-,once,TRBJ1-2,TRBV10-3,TGTGCCATCAGTGATATAGGAAGCGTCCGTCTTGATGGCTACACCTTC,CAISDIGSVRLDGYTF
-,-,TRBJ1-4,TRBV30,TGTGCCTGGAACCGGGGCTCAACTAATGAAAAACTGTTTTTT,CAWNRGSTNEKLFF
TRBD2,-,TRBJ2-2,TRBV19,TGTGCCAGTAGTCGTCTCGTTTTGGCGGGGGCCGGGGAGCTGTTTTTT,CASSRLVLAGAGELFF
TRBD1,-,TRBJ2-2,TRBV19,TGTGCCAGTAGACGAACCAGCGGACAGGGGGGCACCGGGGAGCTGTTTTTT,CASRRTSGQGGTGELFF
-,few,TRBJ1-5,TRBV10-1,TGCGCCAGCAGCGAGCTTGGTTTTCTTAGCCCACCGGCCAATCAGCCCCAGCATTTT,CASSELGFLSPPANQPQHF
TRBD1,-,TRBJ1-2,TRBV5-1,TGCGCCAGCAGCTTTGCCGGGACAGACTATGGCTACACCTTC,CASSFAGTDYGYTF
-,-,TRBJ1-1,TRBV14,TGTGCCAGCAGCCAAGATAAAGGCCCGGGACCTACTGCGAGCACTGAAGCTTTCTTT,CASSQDKGPGPTASTEAFF
TRBD1,-,TRBJ1-2,TRBV20-1,TGCAGTGCTAGTCCAGGGGGCTTATATGGCTACACCTTC,CSASPGGLYGYTF
-,-,TRBJ2-5,TRBV7-2,TGTGCCAGCAGCTTACAGGAGACCCAGTACTTC,CASSLQETQYF
-,few,TRBJ1-5,TRBV6-5,TGTGCCATTCGGGATGTCGGCGGACCCCAGCATTTT,CAIRDVGGPQHF
-,-,TRBJ2-2,TRBV4-3,TGCGCCAGCAGCCAAGGGATTGGGGTTAACGGGGAGCTGTTTTTT,CASSQGIGVNGELFF
-,-,TRBJ1-6,TRBV7-6,TGTGCCAGCAGCTCCAGAGGGGCAGGGATAGGATCACCCCTCCACTTT,CASSSRGAGIGSPLHF